Presented here are 3 T cell receptor beta chains from one specimen sequenced in a study of blood T cell repertoires in COVID-19. This table comes from immunoSEQ multiplex PCR, and its TCRdb copy is limited to in-frame clones, with some not included. The sample shows 56,000 or so clones, nearly 90% of them seen only once. Specimen: peripheral blood. These receptors were taken from a woman aged 60-70 years with COVID-19, enrolled during active disease.

The chain is built from TRBV4-1 and TRBJ1-6; 8 positions agree with TRBD1. After removal of 1 base from V and 7 bases from J, the junction contained 12 bases not matched to a gene. The CDR3 is made up of 18 amino acids. Germline V CDR1 and CDR2: MGHRA, YSYEKL. CDR3 sequence reads: CASSQAPVGQGRNSPLHF. The CDR3 DNA is TGCGCCAGCAGCCAAGCACCCGTCGGACAGGGACGAAATTCACCCCTCCACTTT.

The V call is TRBV9, the J call TRBJ2-2, with a possible D match to TRBD1 (5 bases). Trimming left V 3 bases short and J 6 bases short, with 18 bases between. The CDR3 spans 16 residues. Germline V lookup: CDR1 SGDLS, CDR2 YYNGEE. CDR3 loop: CASSGMAQVIPGELFF. The CDR3 region has the DNA TGTGCCAGCAGCGGTATGGCACAGGTGATACCCGGGGAGCTGTTTTTT.

The sample holds a few counts of this clone. The chain employs TRBV4-1 and TRBJ2-3, with TRBD2 matching 14 bases. The germline CDR1 and CDR2 sequences are MGHRA and YSYEKL. The CDR3 length is 16 residues. Trimming at V came to 6 bases and at J to 5 bases, leaving 7 bases not matched to a gene. CDR3 DNA: TGCGCCAGCAGTTATAGACTAGCGGGAGGGAAAGATACGCAGTATTTT. Protein sequence: CASSYRLAGGKDTQYF.